This is a list of T cell receptor beta chains from one sample in a study of OX40 agonist ivuxolimab in advanced cancers. TCRdb's table, derived via immunoSEQ multiplex PCR, lists solely in-frame clones and lacks some. The sample comprises 90,000 to 150,000 clones, around 89% of which are singletons, and 0.55% to 0.7% rests with the top ten. The specimen comprised CD4+ or CD8+ T cells sorted from blood, sampled in a trial of the OX40 agonist ivuxolimab. These receptors came from an adult with an advanced solid tumor such as melanoma, head and neck, liver or kidney cancer. Both conserved end residues are part of each CDR3. Each record gives: clone size, J gene, V gene, D gene, CDR3 DNA, CDR3 protein. A D gene is named only where the DNA matches it firmly. Size tells how often a clone was seen (once, few, many) or the class of an expanded clone, and some rows leave it out.

>few|TRBJ1-4|TRBV5-4|.
TGTGCCAGCAGCTTGGGGAAGGCTAATGAAAAACTGTTTTTT
CASSLGKANEKLFF
>.|TRBJ2-2|TRBV5-8|TRBD1
TGTGCCAGTAAGACTACAGGGGAAATTCACGGGGAGCTGTTTTTT
CASKTTGEIHGELFF
>once|TRBJ1-3|TRBV4-2|.
TGTGCCAGCAGCCAAGATTTTACGGGCTCTGGAAACACCATATATTTT
CASSQDFTGSGNTIYF
>.|TRBJ1-1|TRBV19|.
TGTGCCAGTAGTATATTTACTGGACCCACTGAAGCTTTCTTT
CASSIFTGPTEAFF
>.|TRBJ1-2|TRBV18|TRBD1
TGTGCCAGCTCACCACCATACGGACAGGGGAGTGGCTACACCTTC
CASSPPYGQGSGYTF
>.|TRBJ1-3|TRBV7-7|.
TGTGCCAGCAGCCCCTGGACGGATGAGAGCTCTGGAAACACCATATATTTT
CASSPWTDESSGNTIYF
>.|TRBJ2-5|TRBV19|TRBD2
TGTGCCAGTAGTATGTATGTGCGGGGGGGCCAGGAGACCCAGTACTTC
CASSMYVRGGQETQYF
>.|TRBJ1-5|TRBV6-5|TRBD1
TGTGCCAGCAGTCGTACAGGGGACCCAAATCAGCCCCAGCATTTT
CASSRTGDPNQPQHF
>.|TRBJ1-1|TRBV6-5|TRBD1
TGTGCCAGCAGTTACTCCCCGGGACAGGGTAGGGACTTT
CASSYSPGQGRDF
>.|TRBJ1-1|TRBV6-6|.
TGTGCCAGCGTTAGCCAGGGGAACACTGAAGCTTTCTTT
CASVSQGNTEAFF
>.|TRBJ2-7|TRBV5-4|.
TGTGCCAGCAGCTCTGACTCCGCTGCGGGCCTCGAGCAGTACTTC
CASSSDSAAGLEQYF
>.|TRBJ2-7|TRBV5-1|.
TGCGCCAGCAGCTTACAGGGCTACGAGCAGTACTTC
CASSLQGYEQYF
>.|TRBJ2-7|TRBV7-9|.
TGTGCCAGCAGCCCGTCTGGTCTTCTAGCTTACGAGCAGTACTTC
CASSPSGLLAYEQYF
>.|TRBJ2-3|TRBV7-2|.
TGTGCCAGCAGCCCCAGCAGGGGCCTACACACAGATACGCAGTATTTT
CASSPSRGLHTDTQYF
>.|TRBJ2-5|TRBV7-6|.
TGTGCCAGCAGCCCCGGCCTGAAACTAGAGCAGTACTTC
CASSPGLKLEQYF
>few|TRBJ1-1|TRBV10-1|.
TGCGCCAGCAGTGAGTCCGGGGCGGCTGAAGCTTTCTTT
CASSESGAAEAFF
>.|TRBJ2-3|TRBV4-2|TRBD1
TGTGCCAGCAGCCCTGGGACAGGCACAGATACGCAGTATTTT
CASSPGTGTDTQYF
>.|TRBJ2-7|TRBV5-6|TRBD1
TGTGCCTGGGAGACAGGGGCGGAGGAGCAGTACTTC
CAWETGAEEQYF
>.|TRBJ1-3|TRBV7-8|.
TGTGCCAGCAGCCCCTTTGAAGACTCTGGAAACACCATATATTTT
CASSPFEDSGNTIYF
>.|TRBJ1-3|TRBV19|.
TGTGCCAGTAGTATCGCCGGACTGGGGAACACCATATATTTT
CASSIAGLGNTIYF
>.|TRBJ1-2|TRBV28|.
TGTGCCAGCAGTTTAACGGGGGGGAATGGCTACACCTTC
CASSLTGGNGYTF
>.|TRBJ1-2|TRBV30|.
TGTGCCTGGAGGACAGGATCGAGCTATGGCTACACCTTC
CAWRTGSSYGYTF
>.|TRBJ1-6|TRBV7-2|TRBD1
TGTGCCAGCAGCCTCGGACAGGGTATTGGTTCACCCCTCCACTTT
CASSLGQGIGSPLHF
>.|TRBJ1-2|TRBV7-2|TRBD1
TGTGCCAGCAGCTTAGGAGGACAGGGGGCCAGATATGGCTACACCTTC
CASSLGGQGARYGYTF
>.|TRBJ2-2|TRBV19|.
TGTGCCAGTAGTATAAGGGGCCAAGGGAGAGGGGCCAACACCGGGGAGCTGTTTTTT
CASSIRGQGRGANTGELFF
>.|TRBJ1-1|TRBV6-1|.
TGTGAAGCACGGGTTATGGGCACTGAAGCTTTCTTT
CEARVMGTEAFF
>.|TRBJ1-2|TRBV6-5|.
TGTGCCAGCAGTCCGTCCCTCGGCTACACCTTC
CASSPSLGYTF
>.|TRBJ2-3|TRBV9|TRBD2
TGTGCCAGCAGCGCCCGGGGGGATTGGGATACGCAGTATTTT
CASSARGDWDTQYF
>.|TRBJ2-5|TRBV11-2|TRBD2
TGTGCCAGCAGCCCACAAGCGGGGGGACTACAAGAGACCCAGTACTTC
CASSPQAGGLQETQYF
>few|TRBJ1-2|TRBV28|.
TGTGCCATCACCTTCGGCGGGGGCTACACCTTC
CAITFGGGYTF
>.|TRBJ1-4|TRBV7-9|.
TGTGCCAGCGAGGACAGAACTAATGAAAAACTGTTTTTT
CASEDRTNEKLFF
>.|TRBJ2-7|TRBV30|.
TGTGCCTGGAGTGTGAGCGGTGCATACGAGCAGTACTTC
CAWSVSGAYEQYF
>.|TRBJ2-5|TRBV7-8|.
TGTGCCAGCAGCGCCCGGACAGTTCAAGAGACCCAGTACTTC
CASSARTVQETQYF
>.|TRBJ1-6|TRBV6-5|.
TGTGCCAGCAGTTTTGCAGGGCTAGGCTCACCCCTCCACTTT
CASSFAGLGSPLHF
>few|TRBJ1-1|TRBV30|.
TGTGCCTGGACAGGGTGGGGCACTGAAGCTTTCTTT
CAWTGWGTEAFF
>once|TRBJ1-2|TRBV4-3|.
TGCGCCAGCAGCCAAGAAATAGGGAGTTTCTATGGCTACACCTTC
CASSQEIGSFYGYTF
>.|TRBJ1-2|TRBV27|.
TGTGCCAGCAAGACAAAGGGCGCCTATGGCTACACCTTC
CASKTKGAYGYTF
>few|TRBJ1-5|TRBV18|.
TGTGCCAGCTCAGCGCAGGGGAATAGCAATCAGCCCCAGCATTTT
CASSAQGNSNQPQHF
>.|TRBJ1-4|TRBV27|TRBD1
TGTGCCAGCAAGGGACAGGGTTTGGCTAATGAAAAACTGTTTTTT
CASKGQGLANEKLFF
>once|TRBJ1-6|TRBV28|.
TGTGCCAGCAGCACAACAGGAAGCTCCTATAATTCACCCCTCCACTTT
CASSTTGSSYNSPLHF
>.|TRBJ2-7|TRBV4-2|.
TGTGCCAGCAGCCAAGGGGGGGCAAACTACGAGCAGTACTTC
CASSQGGANYEQYF
>.|TRBJ1-6|TRBV5-1|.
TGCGCCAGCAGCTTGCGGGGGGCGCCGGGGAATTCACCCCTCCACTTT
CASSLRGAPGNSPLHF
>.|TRBJ1-4|TRBV19|TRBD1
TGTGCCAGTAGTATTGGACAGGGAGTTGAAAAACTGTTTTTT
CASSIGQGVEKLFF
>.|TRBJ1-6|TRBV19|.
TGTGCCAGTAGTATCTTGTTGGAGCGGAATTCACCCCTCCACTTT
CASSILLERNSPLHF
>.|TRBJ1-2|TRBV19|.
TGTGCCAGTAGTTCCTCAGGGACGAGACGCTACACCTTC
CASSSSGTRRYTF
>.|TRBJ2-5|TRBV18|TRBD2
TGTGCCAGCTCGTGGACTAGATCAGAGACCCAGTACTTC
CASSWTRSETQYF
>few|TRBJ1-5|TRBV5-1|.
TGCGCCAGCAGCTTAACAGGGCCCAATCAGCCCCAGCATTTT
CASSLTGPNQPQHF
>.|TRBJ2-3|TRBV7-2|TRBD2
TGTGCCAGCAGCTTAGGTCTGACTAGCGGAGATACGCAGTATTTT
CASSLGLTSGDTQYF
>.|TRBJ1-6|TRBV6-5|TRBD1
TGTGCCAGCAGTCCTTGGGACAGGGGGTATTCACCCCTCCACTTT
CASSPWDRGYSPLHF
>.|TRBJ2-7|TRBV12-2|.
TGTGCAAGTCGCTTAGCGCCGGAAGGGGGCGGTTACGAGCAGTACTTC
CASRLAPEGGGYEQYF
>.|TRBJ2-7|TRBV6-1|TRBD1
TGTGCCACCCACAAGGGGGCCCTTTCCTACGAGCAGTACTTC
CATHKGALSYEQYF
>.|TRBJ2-7|TRBV6-5|.
TGTGCCAGCGTATCATCCCTTACCTACGAGCAGTACTTC
CASVSSLTYEQYF
>.|TRBJ2-5|TRBV5-6|TRBD1
TGTGCCAGCAGGCGACAGGGGCTATCTATAGGGGAGACCCAGTACTTC
CASRRQGLSIGETQYF
>.|TRBJ2-5|TRBV11-2|TRBD1
TGTGCCAGCAGCTTAATAAGACAGGGAGAGACCCAGTACTTC
CASSLIRQGETQYF
>.|TRBJ2-3|TRBV29-1|.
TGCAGCGTTGCCGGGTCAGATACGCAGTATTTT
CSVAGSDTQYF
>.|TRBJ1-1|TRBV19|.
TGTGCCAGTAGTACTTCTACTCTCCAACAGGGAAACACTGAAGCTTTCTTT
CASSTSTLQQGNTEAFF
>.|TRBJ1-2|TRBV27|.
TGTGCCAGCAGTTCGTCACAGATCTTAGCAAACTATGGCTACACCTTC
CASSSSQILANYGYTF